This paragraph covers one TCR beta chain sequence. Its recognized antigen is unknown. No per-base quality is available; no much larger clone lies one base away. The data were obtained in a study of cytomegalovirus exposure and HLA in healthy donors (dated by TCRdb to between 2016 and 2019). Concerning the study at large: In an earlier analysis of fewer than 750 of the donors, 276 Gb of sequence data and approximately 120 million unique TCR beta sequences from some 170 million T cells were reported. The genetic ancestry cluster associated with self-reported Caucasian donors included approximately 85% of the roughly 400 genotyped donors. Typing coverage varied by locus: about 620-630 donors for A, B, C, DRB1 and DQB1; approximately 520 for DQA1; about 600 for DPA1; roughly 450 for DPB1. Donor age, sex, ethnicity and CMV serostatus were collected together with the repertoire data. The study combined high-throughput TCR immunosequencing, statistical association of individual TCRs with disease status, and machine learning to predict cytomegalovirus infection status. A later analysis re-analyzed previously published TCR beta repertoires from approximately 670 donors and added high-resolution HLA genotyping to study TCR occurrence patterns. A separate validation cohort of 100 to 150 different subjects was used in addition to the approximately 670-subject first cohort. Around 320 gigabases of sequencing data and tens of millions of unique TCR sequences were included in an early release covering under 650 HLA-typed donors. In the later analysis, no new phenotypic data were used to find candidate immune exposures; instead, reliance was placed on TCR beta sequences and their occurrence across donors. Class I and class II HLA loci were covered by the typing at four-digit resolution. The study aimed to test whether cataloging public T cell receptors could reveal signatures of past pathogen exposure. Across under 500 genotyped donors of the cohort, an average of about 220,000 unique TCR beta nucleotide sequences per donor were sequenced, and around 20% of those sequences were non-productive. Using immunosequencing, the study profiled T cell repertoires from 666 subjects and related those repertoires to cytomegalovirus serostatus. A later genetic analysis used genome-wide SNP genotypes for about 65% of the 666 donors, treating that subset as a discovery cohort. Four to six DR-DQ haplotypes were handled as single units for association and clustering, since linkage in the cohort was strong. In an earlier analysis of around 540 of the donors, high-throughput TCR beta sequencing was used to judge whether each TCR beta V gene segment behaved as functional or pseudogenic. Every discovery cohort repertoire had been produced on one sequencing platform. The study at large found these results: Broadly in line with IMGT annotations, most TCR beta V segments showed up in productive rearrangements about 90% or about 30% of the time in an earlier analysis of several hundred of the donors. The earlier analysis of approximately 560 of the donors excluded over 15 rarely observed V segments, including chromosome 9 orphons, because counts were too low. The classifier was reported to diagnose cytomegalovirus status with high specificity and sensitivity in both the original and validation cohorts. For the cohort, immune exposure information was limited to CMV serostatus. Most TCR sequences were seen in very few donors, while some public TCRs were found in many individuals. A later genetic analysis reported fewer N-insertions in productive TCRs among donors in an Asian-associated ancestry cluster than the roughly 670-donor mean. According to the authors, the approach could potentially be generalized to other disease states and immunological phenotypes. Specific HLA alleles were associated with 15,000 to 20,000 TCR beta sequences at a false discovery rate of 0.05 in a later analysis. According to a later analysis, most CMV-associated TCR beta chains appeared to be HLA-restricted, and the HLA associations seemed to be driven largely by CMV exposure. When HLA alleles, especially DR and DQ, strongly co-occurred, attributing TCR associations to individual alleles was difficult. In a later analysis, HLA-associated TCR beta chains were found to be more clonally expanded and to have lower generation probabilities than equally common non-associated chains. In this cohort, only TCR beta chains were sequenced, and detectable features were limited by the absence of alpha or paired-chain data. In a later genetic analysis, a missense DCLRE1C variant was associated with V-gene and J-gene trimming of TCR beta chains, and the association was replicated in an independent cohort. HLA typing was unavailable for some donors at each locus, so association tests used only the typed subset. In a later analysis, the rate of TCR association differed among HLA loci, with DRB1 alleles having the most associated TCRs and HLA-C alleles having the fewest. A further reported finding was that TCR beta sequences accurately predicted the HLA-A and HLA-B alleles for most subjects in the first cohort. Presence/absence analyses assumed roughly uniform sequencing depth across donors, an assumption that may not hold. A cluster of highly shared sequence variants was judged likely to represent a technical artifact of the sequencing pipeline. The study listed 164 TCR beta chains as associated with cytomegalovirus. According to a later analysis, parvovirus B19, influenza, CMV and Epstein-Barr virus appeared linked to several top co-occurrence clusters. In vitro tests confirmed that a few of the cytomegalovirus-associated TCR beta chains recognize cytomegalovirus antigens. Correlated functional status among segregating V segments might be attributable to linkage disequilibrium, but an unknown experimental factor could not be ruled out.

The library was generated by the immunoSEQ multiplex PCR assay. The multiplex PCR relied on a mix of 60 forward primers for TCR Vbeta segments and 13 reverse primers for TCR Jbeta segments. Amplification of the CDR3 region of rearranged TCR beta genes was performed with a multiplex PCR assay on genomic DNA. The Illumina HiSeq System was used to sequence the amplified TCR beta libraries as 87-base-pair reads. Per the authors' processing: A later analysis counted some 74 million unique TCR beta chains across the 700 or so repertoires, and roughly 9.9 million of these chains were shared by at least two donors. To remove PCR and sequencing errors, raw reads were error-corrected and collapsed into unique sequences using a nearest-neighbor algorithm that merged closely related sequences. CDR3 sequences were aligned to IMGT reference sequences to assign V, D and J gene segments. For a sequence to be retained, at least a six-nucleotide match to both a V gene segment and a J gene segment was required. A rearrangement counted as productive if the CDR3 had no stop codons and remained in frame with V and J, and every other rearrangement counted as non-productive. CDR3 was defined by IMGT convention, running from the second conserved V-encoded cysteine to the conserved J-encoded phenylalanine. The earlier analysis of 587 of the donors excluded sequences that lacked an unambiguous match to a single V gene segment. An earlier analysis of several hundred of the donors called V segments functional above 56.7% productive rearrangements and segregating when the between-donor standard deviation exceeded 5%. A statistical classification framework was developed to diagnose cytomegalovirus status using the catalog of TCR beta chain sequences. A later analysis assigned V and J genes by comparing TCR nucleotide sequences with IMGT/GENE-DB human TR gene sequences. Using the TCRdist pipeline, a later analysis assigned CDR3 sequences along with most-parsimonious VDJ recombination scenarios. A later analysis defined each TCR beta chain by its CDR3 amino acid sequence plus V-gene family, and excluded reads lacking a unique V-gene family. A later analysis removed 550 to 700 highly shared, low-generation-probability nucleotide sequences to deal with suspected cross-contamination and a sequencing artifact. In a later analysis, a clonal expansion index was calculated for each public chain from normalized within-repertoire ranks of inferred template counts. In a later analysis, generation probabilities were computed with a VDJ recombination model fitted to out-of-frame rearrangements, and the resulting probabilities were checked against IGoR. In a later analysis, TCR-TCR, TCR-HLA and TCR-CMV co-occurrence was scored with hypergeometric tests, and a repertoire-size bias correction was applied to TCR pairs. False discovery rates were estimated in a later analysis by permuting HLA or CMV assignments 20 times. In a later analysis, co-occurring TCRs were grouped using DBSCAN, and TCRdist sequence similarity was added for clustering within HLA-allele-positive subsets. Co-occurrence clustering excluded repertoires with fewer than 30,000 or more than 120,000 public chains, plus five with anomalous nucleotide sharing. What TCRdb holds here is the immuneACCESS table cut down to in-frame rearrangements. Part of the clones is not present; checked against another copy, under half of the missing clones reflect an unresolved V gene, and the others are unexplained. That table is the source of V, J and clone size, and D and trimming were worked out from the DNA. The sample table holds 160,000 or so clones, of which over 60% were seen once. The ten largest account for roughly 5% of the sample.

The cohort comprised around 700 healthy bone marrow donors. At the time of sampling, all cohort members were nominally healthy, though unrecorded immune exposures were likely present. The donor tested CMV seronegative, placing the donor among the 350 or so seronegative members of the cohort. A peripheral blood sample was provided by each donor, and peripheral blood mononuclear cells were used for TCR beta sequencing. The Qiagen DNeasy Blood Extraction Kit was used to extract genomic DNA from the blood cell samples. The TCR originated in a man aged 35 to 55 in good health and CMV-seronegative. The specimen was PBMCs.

The DNA sequence is as follows: TGTGCCAGCAGCTTGGAGGGGTTCAACACCGGGGAGCTGTTTTTT. Its product reads: CASSLEGFNTGELFF. Recombination joined TRBV5-8 with TRBJ2-2; perhaps TRBD1 is the D gene, with 5 bases matching. Measured from the cysteine to the phenylalanine, the CDR3 is 15 residues long. Of all the DNA, just the CDR3 is kept, 45 bases in frame from base 1. From the germline V gene, CDR1 is SGHTS and CDR2 is YDEGEE. Trimming removed 0 bases from V and 2 bases from J, leaving 8 bases between the germline ends.